This T cell receptor beta chain was sequenced in a study of a mutant IDH1 vaccine in newly diagnosed glioma. For the study at large: Patients had eight vaccinations, in weeks 1, 3, 5, 7, 11, 15, 19 and 23. Patients previously underwent radiotherapy, temozolomide, or both, and most underwent both.

Germline CDR1 is SNHLY and CDR2 is FYNNEI. The junction had 10 bases not matched to a gene; V was cut back by 5 bases and J by 7 bases. This CDR3 has 15 amino acids. Indicated time point: week 11, during vaccination. Topical imiquimod accompanied each vaccine dose, which consisted of 300 ug of mutant IDH1 20-mer peptide. Astrocytomas that were new, WHO grade 3 or 4, IDH1-mutant and ATRX-lost were present in the donors. Here immunoSEQ multiplex PCR was the method, and the copy in TCRdb shows in-frame clones only, minus some. Of tens of thousands of clones in the sample, 90% to 95% were seen once. In the case of this clone: What it binds is unknown.

Sequenced material: PBMCs, taken from a glioma patient whose treatment included an IDH1 peptide vaccine. The genes are TRBV2 and TRBJ2-1, with TRBD2 identical over 8 bases. The source of this sequence is a middle-aged man with glioma. CDR3 region: CASSSTGGPGNEQFF. The DNA of the CDR3 is TGTGCCAGCAGTTCCACGGGGGGGCCGGGGAATGAGCAGTTCTTC.